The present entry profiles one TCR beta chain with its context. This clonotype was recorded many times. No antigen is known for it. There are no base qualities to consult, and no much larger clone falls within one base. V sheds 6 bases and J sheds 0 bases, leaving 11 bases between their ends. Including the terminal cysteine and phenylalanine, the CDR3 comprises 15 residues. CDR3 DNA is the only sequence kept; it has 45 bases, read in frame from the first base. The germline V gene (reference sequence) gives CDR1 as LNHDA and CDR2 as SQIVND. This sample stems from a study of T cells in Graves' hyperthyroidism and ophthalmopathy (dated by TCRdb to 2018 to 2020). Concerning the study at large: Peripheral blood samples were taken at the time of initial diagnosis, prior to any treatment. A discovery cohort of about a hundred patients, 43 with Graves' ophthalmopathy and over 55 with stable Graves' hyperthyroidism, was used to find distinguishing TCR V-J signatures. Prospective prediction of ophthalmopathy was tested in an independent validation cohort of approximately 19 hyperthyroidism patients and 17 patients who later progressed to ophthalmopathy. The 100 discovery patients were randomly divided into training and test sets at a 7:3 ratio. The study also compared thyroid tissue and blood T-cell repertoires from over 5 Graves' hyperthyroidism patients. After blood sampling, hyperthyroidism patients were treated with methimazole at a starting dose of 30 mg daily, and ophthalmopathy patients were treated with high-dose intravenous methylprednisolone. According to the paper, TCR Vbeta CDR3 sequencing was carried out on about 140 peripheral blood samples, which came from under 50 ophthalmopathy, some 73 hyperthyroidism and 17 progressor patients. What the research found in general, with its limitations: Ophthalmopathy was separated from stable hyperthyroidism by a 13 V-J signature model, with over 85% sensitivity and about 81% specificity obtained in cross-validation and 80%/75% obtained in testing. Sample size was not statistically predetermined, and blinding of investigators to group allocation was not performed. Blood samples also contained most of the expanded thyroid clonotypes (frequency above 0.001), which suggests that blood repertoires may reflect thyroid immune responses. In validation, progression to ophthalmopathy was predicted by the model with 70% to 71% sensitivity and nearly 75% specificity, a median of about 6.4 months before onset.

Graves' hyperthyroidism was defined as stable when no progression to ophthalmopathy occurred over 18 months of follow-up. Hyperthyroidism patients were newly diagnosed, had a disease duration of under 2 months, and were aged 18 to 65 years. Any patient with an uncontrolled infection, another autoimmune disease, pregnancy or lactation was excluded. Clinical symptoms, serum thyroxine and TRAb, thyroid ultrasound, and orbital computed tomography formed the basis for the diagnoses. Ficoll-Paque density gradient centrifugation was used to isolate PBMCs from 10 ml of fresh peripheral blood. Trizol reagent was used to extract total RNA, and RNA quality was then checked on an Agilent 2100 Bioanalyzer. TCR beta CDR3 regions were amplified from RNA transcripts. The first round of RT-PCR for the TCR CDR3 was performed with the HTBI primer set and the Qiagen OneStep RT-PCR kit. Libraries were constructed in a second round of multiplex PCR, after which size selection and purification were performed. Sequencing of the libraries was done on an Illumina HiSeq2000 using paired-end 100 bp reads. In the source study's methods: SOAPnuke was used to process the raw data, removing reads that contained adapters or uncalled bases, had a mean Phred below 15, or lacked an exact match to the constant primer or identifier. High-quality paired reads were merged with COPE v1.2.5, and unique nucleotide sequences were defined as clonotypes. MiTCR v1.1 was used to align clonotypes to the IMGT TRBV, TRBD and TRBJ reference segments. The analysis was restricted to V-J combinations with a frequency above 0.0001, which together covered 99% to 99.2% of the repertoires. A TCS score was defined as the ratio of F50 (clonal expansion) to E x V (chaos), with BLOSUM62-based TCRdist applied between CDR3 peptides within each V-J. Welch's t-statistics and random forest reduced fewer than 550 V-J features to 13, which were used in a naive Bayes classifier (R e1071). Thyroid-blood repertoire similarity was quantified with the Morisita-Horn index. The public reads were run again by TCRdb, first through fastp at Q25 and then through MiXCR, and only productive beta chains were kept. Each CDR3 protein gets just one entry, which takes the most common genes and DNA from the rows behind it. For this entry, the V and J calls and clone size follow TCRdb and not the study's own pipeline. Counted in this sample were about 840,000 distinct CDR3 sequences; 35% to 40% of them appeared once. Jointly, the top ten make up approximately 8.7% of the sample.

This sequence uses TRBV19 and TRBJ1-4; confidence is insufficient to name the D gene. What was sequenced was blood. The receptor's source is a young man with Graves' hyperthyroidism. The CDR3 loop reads CASRAFAATNEKLFF. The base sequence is TGTGCCAGTAGGGCGTTCGCGGCAACTAATGAAAAACTGTTTTTT.